This TCR beta chain was profiled in a study of shared clonotypes between healthy human individuals. The table came from immunoSEQ multiplex PCR; TCRdb's copy has only in-frame clones and leaves some out. The data contain approximately 100,000 clones, about 71% of them seen just once; the ten biggest clones take up over 20%. The germline gives CDR1 MDHEN, CDR2 SYDVKM. The CDR3 totals 16 residues. Germline trimming cut 5 bases from V and 0 bases from J; bases unmatched to any gene: 6. The receptor's source is a woman between 25 and 40 years old in good health. The sample comprised memory CD8+ T cells sorted from blood. The subset was: CD45RO+ cells pooled with CCR7-negative TemRA cells. The chain is built from TRBV28 and TRBJ1-2; 10 nucleotides align to TRBD1. For the CDR3, the DNA is TGTGCCAGCAGTCCTAGGACAGGGGGAGCTAACTATGGCTACACCTTC. Translating gives CASSPRTGGANYGYTF.